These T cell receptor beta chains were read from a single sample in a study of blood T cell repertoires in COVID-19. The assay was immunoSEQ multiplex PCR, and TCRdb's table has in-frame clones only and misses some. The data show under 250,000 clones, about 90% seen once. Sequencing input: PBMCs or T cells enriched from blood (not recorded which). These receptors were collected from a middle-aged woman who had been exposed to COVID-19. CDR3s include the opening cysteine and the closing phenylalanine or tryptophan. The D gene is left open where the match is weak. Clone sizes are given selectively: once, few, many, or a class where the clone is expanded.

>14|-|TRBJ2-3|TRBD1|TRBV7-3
CASSRDRGIDTQYF
TGTGCCAGCAGCCGGGACAGGGGGATAGATACGCAGTATTTT
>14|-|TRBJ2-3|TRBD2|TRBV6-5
CASRTSGSTDTQYF
TGTGCCAGCAGAACTAGCGGGAGCACAGATACGCAGTATTTT
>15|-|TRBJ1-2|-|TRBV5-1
CASSLLGNPSDGYTF
TGCGCCAGCAGCTTGTTAGGCAATCCAAGCGATGGCTACACCTTC
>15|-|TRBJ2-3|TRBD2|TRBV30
CAWSAIAGWADTQYF
TGTGCCTGGAGCGCCATAGCGGGTTGGGCAGATACGCAGTATTTT
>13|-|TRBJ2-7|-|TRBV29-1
CSVEGRRAYEQYF
TGCAGCGTTGAGGGGAGGCGCGCCTACGAGCAGTACTTC
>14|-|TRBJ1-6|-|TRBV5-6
CASSLGQANSPLHF
TGTGCCAGCAGCTTGGGCCAGGCGAATTCACCCCTCCACTTT
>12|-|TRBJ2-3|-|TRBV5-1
CASSPGTDTQYF
TGTGCCAGCAGCCCGGGGACAGATACGCAGTATTTT
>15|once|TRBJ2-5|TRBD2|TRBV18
CASSPPSGQRKTQYF
TGTGCCAGCTCACCCCCTAGCGGGCAAAGAAAGACCCAGTACTTC
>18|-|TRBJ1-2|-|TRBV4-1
CASSQDHRGASPIKGYTF
TGCGCCAGCAGCCAAGATCATCGGGGGGCGTCCCCTATTAAAGGCTACACCTTC
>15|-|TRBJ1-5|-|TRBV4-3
CASSQDPGRNQPQHF
TGCGCCAGCAGCCAAGATCCAGGCCGCAATCAGCCCCAGCATTTT
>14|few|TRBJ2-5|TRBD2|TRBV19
CASSIPGLEETQYF
TGTGCCAGTAGTATACCGGGACTAGAAGAGACCCAGTACTTC
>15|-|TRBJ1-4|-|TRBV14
CASSPIQGRREKLFF
TGTGCCAGCAGCCCCATACAGGGTCGTCGGGAAAAACTGTTTTTT
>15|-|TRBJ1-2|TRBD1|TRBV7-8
CASSEAQGWLYGYTF
TGTGCCAGCAGCGAAGCACAGGGGTGGCTCTATGGCTACACCTTC
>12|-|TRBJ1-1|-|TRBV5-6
CASSLVTEEAFF
TGTGCCAGCAGCTTAGTAACGGAGGAAGCTTTCTTT
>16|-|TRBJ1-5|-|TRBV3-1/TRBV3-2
CASSQAGGYSNQPQHF
TGTGCCAGCAGCCAAGCGGGGGGATATAGCAATCAGCCCCAGCATTTT
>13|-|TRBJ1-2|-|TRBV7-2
CASSTWTDGGYTF
TGTGCCAGCAGCACTTGGACAGACGGTGGCTACACCTTC
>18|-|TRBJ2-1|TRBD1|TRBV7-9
CASSSYGRQGSFINEQFF
TGTGCCAGCAGCTCCTATGGGAGACAGGGTAGTTTTATCAATGAGCAGTTCTTC
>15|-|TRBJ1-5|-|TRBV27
CASSEAGNLNQPQHF
TGTGCCAGCAGTGAGGCAGGGAACCTCAATCAGCCCCAGCATTTT
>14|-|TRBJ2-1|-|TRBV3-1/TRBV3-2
CASTPFSSYNEQFF
TGTGCCAGCACCCCTTTTAGCTCCTACAATGAGCAGTTCTTC
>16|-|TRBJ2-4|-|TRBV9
CASSAGQGGALNIQYF
TGTGCCAGCAGCGCCGGACAGGGAGGGGCTTTAAACATTCAGTACTTC
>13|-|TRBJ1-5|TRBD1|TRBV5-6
CASSWRQGAPRNF
TGTGCCAGCAGCTGGAGACAGGGGGCGCCCCGTAATTTT
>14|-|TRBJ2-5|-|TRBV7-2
CASSFFSGQETQYF
TGTGCCAGCAGCTTTTTTAGCGGCCAAGAGACCCAGTACTTC
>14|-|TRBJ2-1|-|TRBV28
CASSSPPPGNEQFF
TGTGCCAGCAGCTCCCCTCCGCCGGGGAATGAGCAGTTCTTC
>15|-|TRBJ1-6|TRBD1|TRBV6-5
CASSFRTGEISPLHF
TGTGCCAGCAGTTTCCGGACAGGAGAGATTTCACCCCTCCACTTT
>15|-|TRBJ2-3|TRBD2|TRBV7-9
CASSLKGLAPDTQYF
TGTGCCAGCAGCTTAAAGGGACTAGCTCCAGATACGCAGTATTTT
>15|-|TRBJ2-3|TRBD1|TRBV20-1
CSASRSGGTGDTQYF
TGCAGTGCTAGTAGGTCAGGGGGAACAGGAGATACGCAGTATTTT
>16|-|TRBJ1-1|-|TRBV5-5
CASSLDPSIGGVVAFF
TGTGCCAGCAGCTTGGACCCCTCTATAGGGGGGGTGGTAGCTTTCTTT
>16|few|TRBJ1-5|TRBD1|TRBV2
CASSELQGDSDQPQHF
TGTGCCAGCAGTGAATTACAGGGGGATAGCGATCAGCCCCAGCATTTT
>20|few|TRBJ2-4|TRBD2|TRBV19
CASSISLVASGMIAKNIQYF
TGTGCCAGTAGTATTTCGTTGGTGGCTAGCGGGATGATAGCCAAAAACATTCAGTACTTC
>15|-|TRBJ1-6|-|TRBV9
CASSVDAGIGSPLHF
TGTGCCAGCAGCGTAGACGCGGGGATCGGATCACCCCTCCACTTT
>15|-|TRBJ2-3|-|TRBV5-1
CASSLDGVGTDTQYF
TGCGCCAGCAGCTTGGACGGGGTGGGCACAGATACGCAGTATTTT
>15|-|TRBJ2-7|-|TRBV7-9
CASSFQPITEALGVF
TGTGCCAGCAGCTTCCAGCCGATAACGGAGGCGCTGGGTGTCTTC
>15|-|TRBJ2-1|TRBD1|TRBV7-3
CASSLMGTEYNEQFF
TGTGCCAGCAGCTTAATGGGGACAGAATACAATGAGCAGTTCTTC
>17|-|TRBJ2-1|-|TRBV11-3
CASSLEVGGRPYNEQFF
TGTGCCAGCAGCTTAGAGGTTGGGGGCAGGCCCTACAATGAGCAGTTCTTC
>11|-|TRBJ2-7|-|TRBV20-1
CSASLLYEQYF
TGCAGTGCTTCATTACTCTACGAGCAGTACTTC
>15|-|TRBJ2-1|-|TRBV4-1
CASSQLSQVTNEQFF
TGCGCCAGCAGCCAATTGTCACAGGTGACCAATGAGCAGTTCTTC
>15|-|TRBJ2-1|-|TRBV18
CASSPGGSPYNEQFF
TGTGCCAGCTCACCAGGAGGGAGTCCCTACAATGAGCAGTTCTTC
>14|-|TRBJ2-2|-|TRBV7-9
CASSSFPNTGELFF
TGTGCCAGCAGCTCCTTCCCGAACACCGGGGAGCTGTTTTTT
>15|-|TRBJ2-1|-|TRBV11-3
CASSLFGQGYSEQFF
TGTGCCAGCAGCTTATTTGGTCAGGGATACAGTGAGCAGTTCTTC
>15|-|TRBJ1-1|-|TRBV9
CASSVALGARTEAFF
TGTGCCAGCAGCGTAGCTTTGGGGGCGAGGACTGAAGCTTTCTTT
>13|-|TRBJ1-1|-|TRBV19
CASSRRQNTEAFF
TGTGCCAGTAGTAGGCGACAGAACACTGAAGCTTTCTTT
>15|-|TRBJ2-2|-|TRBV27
CASRRRSINTGELFF
TGTGCCAGCAGAAGGAGGAGTATTAACACCGGGGAGCTGTTTTTT
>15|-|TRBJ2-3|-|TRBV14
CASSHRFPYTDTQYF
TGTGCCAGCAGCCACAGGTTCCCATACACAGATACGCAGTATTTT
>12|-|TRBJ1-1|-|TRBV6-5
CASGEGDTEAFF
TGTGCCAGCGGAGAGGGCGACACTGAAGCTTTCTTT
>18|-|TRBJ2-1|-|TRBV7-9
CASSMPTAGTLSYNEQFF
TGTGCCAGCAGCATGCCGACGGCCGGGACATTATCCTACAATGAGCAGTTCTTC
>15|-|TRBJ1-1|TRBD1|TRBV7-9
CASSLQQGGGTEAFF
TGTGCCAGCAGCTTACAACAGGGGGGAGGCACTGAAGCTTTCTTT
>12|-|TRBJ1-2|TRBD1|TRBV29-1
CSSLGQGHGYTF
TGCAGCTCACTGGGACAGGGACACGGCTACACCTTC
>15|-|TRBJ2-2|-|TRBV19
CASKPGVTNTGELFF
TGTGCCAGTAAGCCCGGGGTGACGAACACCGGGGAGCTGTTTTTT
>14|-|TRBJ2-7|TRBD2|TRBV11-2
CASSLFAGDYEQYF
TGTGCCAGCAGCTTATTTGCGGGGGACTACGAGCAGTACTTC
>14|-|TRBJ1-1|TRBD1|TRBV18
CASSQGQTNTEAFF
TGTGCCAGCTCACAGGGACAGACGAACACTGAAGCTTTCTTT
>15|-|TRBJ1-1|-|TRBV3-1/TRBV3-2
CASSPPVQGDTEAFF
TGTGCCAGCAGCCCTCCGGTCCAAGGGGACACTGAAGCTTTCTTT
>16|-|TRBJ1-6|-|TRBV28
CASSLQRSSYNSPLHF
TGTGCCAGCAGTTTACAACGGAGCTCCTATAATTCACCCCTCCACTTT